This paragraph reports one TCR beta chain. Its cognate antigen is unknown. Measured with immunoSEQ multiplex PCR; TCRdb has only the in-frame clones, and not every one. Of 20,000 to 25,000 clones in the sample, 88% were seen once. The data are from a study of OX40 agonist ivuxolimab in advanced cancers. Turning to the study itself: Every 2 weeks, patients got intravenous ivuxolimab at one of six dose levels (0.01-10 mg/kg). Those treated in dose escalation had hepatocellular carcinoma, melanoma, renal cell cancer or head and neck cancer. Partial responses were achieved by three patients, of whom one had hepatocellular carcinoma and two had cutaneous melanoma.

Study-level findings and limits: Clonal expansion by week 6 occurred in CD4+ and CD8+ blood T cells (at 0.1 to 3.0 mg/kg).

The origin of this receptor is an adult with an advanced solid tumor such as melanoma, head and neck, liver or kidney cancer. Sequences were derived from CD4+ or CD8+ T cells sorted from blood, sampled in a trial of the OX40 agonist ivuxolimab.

The CDR3 DNA follows: TGTGCCAGCAGCCTAGGGGGGGATCCTAATGAAAAACTGTTTTTT. Amino acid sequence: CASSLGGDPNEKLFF. The chain links TRBV7-9 to TRBJ1-4, with a possible D match to TRBD1 (6 bases). This CDR3 is built from 15 residues. Trimming left V 5 bases short and J 3 bases short, with 13 bases between. Germline V gene data show CDR1 as SEHNR and CDR2 as FQNEAQ (reference sequence). Drawing the rest from reference TRBV7-9 and TRBJ1-4, the complete variable domain is DTGVSQNPRHKITKRGQNVTFRCDPISEHNRLYWYRQTLGQGPEFLTYFQNEAQLEKSRLLSDRFSAERPKGSFSTLEIQRTEQGDSAMYLCASSLGGDPNEKLFFGSGTQLSVL.